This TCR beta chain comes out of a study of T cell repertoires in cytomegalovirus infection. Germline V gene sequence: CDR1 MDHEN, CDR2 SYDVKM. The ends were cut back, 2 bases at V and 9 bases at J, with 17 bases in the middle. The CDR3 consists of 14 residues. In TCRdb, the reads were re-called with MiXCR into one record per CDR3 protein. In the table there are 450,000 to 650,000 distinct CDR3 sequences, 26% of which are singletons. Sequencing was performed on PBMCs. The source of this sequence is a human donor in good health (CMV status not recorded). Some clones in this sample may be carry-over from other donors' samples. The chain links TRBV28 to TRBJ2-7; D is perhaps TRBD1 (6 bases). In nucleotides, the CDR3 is TGTGCCAGCAGTTTACTAAATCTAGACAGGCTGCAGTACTTC. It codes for CASSLLNLDRLQYF.